A single sample gave rise to the 27 T cell receptor beta chains below, sequenced in a study of multiple sclerosis patients with progressive multifocal leukoencephalopathy. Time point defined: time of PML onset. This table comes from immunoSEQ multiplex PCR, and its TCRdb copy is limited to in-frame clones, with some not included. The table lists approximately 35,000 clones, about 90% of them singletons. Sample: PBMCs, taken from a patient treated with natalizumab. Every receptor here comes from a human donor with progressive multifocal leukoencephalopathy.

This chain uses TRBV10-1 with TRBJ2-7; D not resolved. Germline V gives CDR1 WNHNN, CDR2 SYGVQD (reference sequence). Trimming took off 0 bases at V and 11 bases at J, with 5 bases between the two ends. CDR3 length: 10 amino acids. In nucleotides, the CDR3 is TGCGCCAGCAGTGAGTCGGTGGAGTACTTC. It is translated as CASSESVEYF.

V and J are TRBV28 and TRBJ1-2; 10 bases line up with TRBD1. Trimming cost V 4 bases and J 3 bases; bases outside gene matches: 2. This CDR3 is built from 14 residues. Per the germline V gene, CDR1 is MDHEN and CDR2 is SYDVKM. CDR3 region: CASSSGQGDYGYTF. The CDR3 region has the DNA TGTGCCAGCAGTTCAGGACAGGGGGACTATGGCTACACCTTC.

V gene TRBV21-1 combines with J gene TRBJ2-7; the table's D call, TRBD1, has no DNA check behind it. TRBV21-1 represents a pseudogene. The CDR3 runs 14 residues. CDR3 nucleotides: TGTGCCAGCAGGAAACAGGGGGCTGACGACGAGCAGTACTTC. It is translated as CASRKQGADDEQYF.

Notes on this clone: Other DNA sequences in the same sample also yield this CDR3. The chain uses TRBV29-1 and TRBJ1-2, with D tentatively TRBD1 (5 bases). The length of the CDR3 is 13 residues. CDR1 and CDR2 (germline): SQVTM, ANQGSEA. V was clipped by 1 base and J by 9 bases, with 15 bases between them. Here the CDR3 DNA reads TGCAGCGTTGAAGGGGACCTTCGAGGGAGCTACACCTTC. Translating gives CSVEGDLRGSYTF.

The genes are TRBV11-2 and TRBJ2-7; 8 nucleotides line up with TRBD1. V dropped 5 bases and J dropped 2; count of bases not matched to a gene: 5. The CDR3 totals 14 residues. CDR1 is SGHAT and CDR2 is FQNNGV in the germline V gene. Written as DNA, the CDR3 is TGTGCCAGCAGCCTACAGGGGGACCCCTACGAGCAGTACTTC. Its translation is CASSLQGDPYEQYF.

V and J are TRBV29-1 and TRBJ2-2; D is unresolved. Per the germline V gene, CDR1 is SQVTM and CDR2 is ANQGSEA. Trimming took 3 bases from V and 4 from J, leaving 9 bases between them. The CDR3 has 13 amino acids. Here the CDR3 reads CSVESQTTGELFF. CDR3 coding DNA: TGCAGCGTTGAGTCTCAGACCACCGGGGAGCTGTTTTTT.

The V gene is TRBV7-9, the J gene TRBJ2-5; D unclear. Trimming removed 1 base at V and 4 bases at J, with 4 bases between. The germline CDR1 and CDR2 sequences are SEHNR and FQNEAQ (reference sequence). The CDR3 runs 12 residues. CDR3 bases: TGTGCCAGCAGCTTAGTAGGAGAGACCCAGTACTTC. Translating it yields CASSLVGETQYF. Combining the CDR3 with reference TRBV7-9 and TRBJ2-5 gives the whole variable domain DTGVSQNPRHKITKRGQNVTFRCDPISEHNRLYWYRQTLGQGPEFLTYFQNEAQLEKSRLLSDRFSAERPKGSFSTLEIQRTEQGDSAMYLCASSLVGETQYFGPGTRLLVL.

Here the CDR3 reads CAISESGRGTGELFF. CDR3 nucleotide sequence: TGTGCCATCAGTGAAAGCGGGAGGGGTACCGGGGAGCTGTTTTTT. This rearrangement joins TRBV10-3 to TRBJ2-2; TRBD2 aligns across 10 bases. With 3 bases clipped from V and 5 bases from J, the junction kept 3 bases outside the gene matches. The CDR3 contains 15 residues. CDR1 is ENHRY, CDR2 SYGVKD, per germline.

Relative to its sample, this clone is medium-sized. CDR3 protein: CASSQGGTFSGNTIYF. CDR3 bases: TGCGCCAGCAGCCAAGGGGGCACCTTCTCTGGAAACACCATATATTTT. This chain uses TRBV4-1 with TRBJ1-3, with D maybe TRBD1 (5 bases). V was clipped by 1 base and J by 0 bases, with 10 bases between them. The CDR3 is made up of 16 amino acids. CDR1 and CDR2 (germline): MGHRA, YSYEKL.

The chain joins TRBV28 to TRBJ2-5; 10 nucleotides align to TRBD2. Near its end, the DNA agrees better with TRBJ2-7, so the J call may be wrong. The CDR3 extends over 17 amino acids. Germline V gene lookup returns CDR1 MDHEN and CDR2 SYDVKM. The CDR3 DNA sequence: TGTGCCAGTACTTCCCGGGAGGGAGCGGGAGGGACCTACGAGCAGTACTTC. Protein product: CASTSREGAGGTYEQYF.

J is TRBJ1-2 and V is TRBV6-1; the D gene is possibly TRBD1 (5 bases). This CDR3 contains 13 residues. The germline V and J ends were trimmed by 5 bases and 2 bases, with 9 bases remaining between them. Germline V gives CDR1 MNHNS, CDR2 SASEGT. DNA for the CDR3: TGTGCCAGCAGTCGACAGAAGAACTATGGCTACACCTTC. Translating it yields CASSRQKNYGYTF.

The V call is TRBV27, the J call TRBJ2-2; a weak D match, TRBD2 (5 bases). In germline, CDR1 is MNHEY, CDR2 SMNVEV (reference sequence). This CDR3 has 14 amino acids. V was trimmed by 2 bases and J by 4 bases, leaving 8 bases between them. The CDR3 loop reads CASSLRGITGELFF. For the CDR3, the DNA is TGTGCCAGCAGTTTAAGAGGGATCACCGGGGAGCTGTTTTTT.

This chain joins TRBV7-2 and TRBJ2-7, with D tentatively TRBD1 (7 bases). The CDR3 runs to 14 residues. In germline, CDR1 is SGHTA, CDR2 FQGNSA. Trimming took off 3 bases at V and 1 base at J, with 10 bases between the two ends. The CDR3, as DNA: TGTGCCAGCAGCTTTTCAGGGGGGTCCTACGAGCAGTACTTC. Its protein product is CASSFSGGSYEQYF.

This clone was counted a single time. This chain links TRBV25-1 with TRBJ2-1, with D unresolved. Germline values: CDR1 MGHDK, CDR2 SYGVNS. The CDR3 contains 11 residues. V lost 2 bases, J lost 10 bases, and 6 bases lay in between. In nucleotides, the CDR3 is TGTGCCAGCAGTGAAGATTGGGAGCAGTTCTTC. Its translation: CASSEDWEQFF.

The rearrangement links TRBV25-1 to TRBJ1-1; tentatively, D is TRBD1 (5 bases). The germline V and J ends were trimmed by 6 bases and 8 bases, with 13 bases remaining between them. Germline assignment: CDR1 MGHDK and CDR2 SYGVNS. The CDR3 is 12 residues long. Here the CDR3 DNA reads TGTGCCAGCAGGGAGGGGTTGAGCGAAGCTTTCTTT. It codes for CASREGLSEAFF.

This chain links TRBV7-6 with TRBJ1-1, with TRBD1 as a possible D gene (6 bases). Looked up from germline, CDR1 is SGHVS and CDR2 is FNYEAQ. This CDR3 has 13 amino acids. Trimming shortened V by 4 bases and J by 5 bases, and 11 bases separated the two germline ends. CDR3 coding DNA: TGTGCCAGCAGCTCACAGGGATTTACTGAAGCTTTCTTT. Translation gives CASSSQGFTEAFF.

The V gene is TRBV20-1, the J gene TRBJ2-1; the D is unclear. Germline V gene sequence: CDR1 DFQATT, CDR2 SNEGSKA (reference sequence). With 4 bases removed from V and 8 bases from J, the gap between germline ends came to 6 bases. This CDR3 has 10 residues. The CDR3 DNA reads TGCAGTGCTAATGGGGATGAGCAGTTCTTC. The encoded protein is CSANGDEQFF.

The chain carries TRBV28 and TRBJ2-2; the match to TRBD2 covers 8 bases. V lost 2 bases to trimming and J lost 6 bases; unmatched junction nucleotides: 5. The CDR3 has 15 amino acids. CDR1 is MDHEN, CDR2 SYDVKM, per germline. The CDR3: CASSLSGSLSGELFF. CDR3 DNA sequence: TGTGCCAGCAGTTTAAGCGGGAGTCTGTCCGGGGAGCTGTTTTTT.

The chain links TRBV7-2 to TRBJ1-4, with TRBD1 matching over 8 bases. Germline CDR1 and CDR2: SGHTA and FQGNSA. This CDR3 has 14 amino acids. The V and J ends lost 3 bases and 4 bases, in that order; junction bases with no gene match: 1. The chain's CDR3 is CTSSLDRVNEKLFF. CDR3 nucleotides: TGTACCAGCAGCTTGGACAGGGTTAATGAAAAACTGTTTTTT.

This chain's CDR3 is CASSYGQQFPYEQYF. The DNA for the CDR3 is TGTGCCAGCAGTTACGGACAGCAGTTTCCCTACGAGCAGTACTTC. The chain uses TRBV6-6 and TRBJ2-7; D is possibly TRBD1 (6 bases). The CDR3 extends over 15 amino acids. The germline V gene has CDR1 MNHNY and CDR2 SVGAGI (reference sequence). V dropped 2 bases and J dropped 2 bases, with 13 bases sitting between them.

For the CDR3, the DNA is TGCGCCAGCAGGGCAGGGGGATTCGGGGACACTGAAGCTTTCTTT. It yields the protein CASRAGGFGDTEAFF. This chain uses TRBV5-1 with TRBJ1-1; 7 bases fit TRBD1. CDR3 size: 15 residues. The trim removed 5 bases at V and 3 bases at J, leaving 10 bases unmatched. Germline-derived CDR1 and CDR2 are SGHRS and YFSETQ.

V usage is TRBV27 and J usage is TRBJ2-7; TRBD2 matches at 10 bases. This CDR3 comprises 14 residues. CDR1 is MNHEY, CDR2 SMNVEV, per germline (reference sequence). J was trimmed by 5 bases and V by 10 bases; bases with no gene match: 11. DNA of the CDR3: TGTGCCACTTCTTCCGGGACTAGCGACCACGAGCAGTACTTC. This encodes CATSSGTSDHEQYF.

The chain has TRBV7-8 and TRBJ2-1, with D perhaps given as TRBD1 or TRBD2 (5 bases each). The CDR3 runs 13 residues. V was shortened by 1 base and J by 16 bases, with 17 bases between the two germline ends. Germline V CDR1 and CDR2: SGHVS, FQNEAQ. The CDR3 is CASSLGDDQGDFF. Here the CDR3 DNA reads TGTGCCAGCAGCTTAGGGGACGACCAGGGCGATTTCTTC. The full variable domain, rest sourced from reference TRBV7-8 and TRBJ2-1, is GAGVSQSPRYKVAKRGQDVALRCDPISGHVSLFWYQQALGQGPEFLTYFQNEAQLDKSGLPSDRFFAERPEGSVSTLKIQRTQQEDSAVYLCASSLGDDQGDFFGPGTRLTVL.

The gene calls are TRBV5-1 and TRBJ1-1; D is unclear. Germline assignment: CDR1 SGHRS and CDR2 YFSETQ. This CDR3 region has 15 residues. The V end was cut by 1 base, the J end by 0 bases, with 10 bases between. The CDR3 sequence: CASSLTQNMNTEAFF. CDR3 nucleotides: TGCGCCAGCAGCTTGACCCAGAATATGAACACTGAAGCTTTCTTT.

The chain's CDR3 is CASSLVQSSYEQYF. The CDR3 DNA reads TGTGCCAGCAGTTTAGTCCAGAGCTCCTACGAGCAGTACTTC. The V and J genes are TRBV28 and TRBJ2-7; the D is unclear. Between the trimmed V and J ends, which lost 2 bases and 0 bases, there was a span of 8 bases. CDR1 MDHEN and CDR2 SYDVKM come from the germline V gene. The CDR3 runs 14 residues.

This sequence joins TRBV6-6 and TRBJ2-7; 10 nucleotides agree with TRBD1. The germline V gene encodes CDR1 MNHNY and CDR2 SVGAGI (reference sequence). The CDR3 spans 13 residues. With 3 bases clipped from V and 6 bases from J, the junction kept 2 bases outside the gene matches. CDR3 DNA sequence: TGTGCCAGCAGTTATGGGACAGGGGTCGAGCAGTACTTC. It translates to CASSYGTGVEQYF.

The rearrangement links TRBV10-3 to TRBJ2-7; TRBD1 is a possible D gene (5 bases). This CDR3 contains 12 residues. Germline values: CDR1 ENHRY, CDR2 SYGVKD. V dropped 5 bases and J dropped 2 bases, with 7 bases sitting between them. CDR3 nucleotides: TGTGCCATCAGTACAGGTACCTACGAGCAGTACTTC. Protein sequence: CAISTGTYEQYF.